Below, 12 T cell receptor beta chains from the same sample are listed, as sequenced in a study of CD8 T cells in Susac syndrome. With random hexamers, reverse transcription was performed on about 0.45 to 1 ug of RNA. Via MiXCR, TCRdb re-called the immunoSEQ multiplex PCR reads, giving one row per CDR3 protein. The sample lists tens of thousands of distinct CDR3 sequences; around 93% were seen once. What was sequenced was CD4+ T cells from PBMCs. These receptors were taken from a human donor with Susac syndrome.

The rearrangement joins TRBV7-9 to TRBJ1-4; D unresolved. Trimming took 1 base from V and 4 from J, leaving 10 bases between them. This CDR3 region has 15 residues. Germline loops: CDR1 SEHNR, CDR2 FQNEAQ (reference sequence). The CDR3 sequence is CASSLGGRGNEKLFF. CDR3 DNA sequence: TGTGCCAGCAGCTTAGGAGGGCGCGGTAATGAAAAACTGTTTTTT.

The chain couples TRBV7-2 to TRBJ2-1; D unresolved. The CDR3 length is 15 residues. V was pared by 1 base and J by 1 base, with 8 bases between. The V gene's germline CDR1 is SGHTA and CDR2 FQGNSA. This chain's CDR3 is CASSLESGSYNEQFF. In DNA, the CDR3 is TGTGCCAGCAGCTTAGAGTCCGGTTCCTACAATGAGCAGTTCTTC.

The CDR3 spells CSARPRERGGGTYNEQFF. The CDR3 nucleotides are TGCAGTGCTAGACCTAGGGAGCGGGGGGGCGGAACCTACAATGAGCAGTTCTTC. The chain has TRBV20-1 and TRBJ2-1; 10 nucleotides align to TRBD2. The CDR3 runs to 18 residues. The germline gives CDR1 DFQATT, CDR2 SNEGSKA (reference sequence). Unmatched junction bases numbered 12, after V lost 2 bases and J lost 2 bases.

The genes are TRBV2 and TRBJ2-7; 8 bases map to TRBD1. After removal of 5 bases from V and 2 bases from J, the junction contained 11 bases not matched to a gene. Germline V gives CDR1 SNHLY, CDR2 FYNNEI. The CDR3 spans 16 residues. The CDR3 bases are TGTGCCAGCAGTCTGCCGATCGGGACAGGTCCCTACGAGCAGTACTTC. Translating gives CASSLPIGTGPYEQYF. Filled out from reference TRBV2 and TRBJ2-7, the complete variable domain reads EPEVTQTPSHQVTQMGQEVILRCVPISNHLYFYWYRQILGQKVEFLVSFYNNEISEKSEIFDDQFSVERPDGSNFTLKIRSTKLEDSAMYFCASSLPIGTGPYEQYFGPGTRLTVT.

The genes are TRBV5-4 and TRBJ2-3, with TRBD2 identical over 7 bases. Trimming cost V 4 bases and J 5 bases; bases outside gene matches: 10. CDR1 and CDR2 from the germline V gene are SGHNT and YYREEE (reference sequence). CDR3 length: 15 residues. The CDR3 bases are TGTGCCAGCAGCCAAAGACTAGCCGGAGTAGATACGCAGTATTTT. Amino acid sequence: CASSQRLAGVDTQYF.

The chain employs TRBV7-2 and TRBJ2-1; D not resolved. The ends were cut back, 6 bases at V and 0 bases at J, with 15 bases in the middle. This CDR3 has 16 amino acids. Per germline, CDR1 SGHTA and CDR2 FQGNSA. The CDR3 nucleotides read TGTGCCAGCAGTTTTAGGACCGGAAGCTCCTACAATGAGCAGTTCTTC. This translates into CASSFRTGSSYNEQFF.

This chain's CDR3 is CASTSQTDGLTSYNEQFF. In DNA form, the CDR3 reads TGTGCCAGCACCTCTCAAACAGACGGGTTGACGTCCTACAATGAGCAGTTCTTC. The chain recombines TRBV7-9 with TRBJ2-1; D call uncertain. Germline V CDR1 and CDR2: SEHNR, FQNEAQ (reference sequence). V lost 7 bases to trimming and J lost 1 base, with 23 bases between them. This CDR3 is built from 18 residues.

V and J are TRBV20-1 and TRBJ2-1, with 10 bases that match TRBD1. Germline trimming cut 6 bases from V and 5 bases from J; bases unmatched to any gene: 10. Germline V CDR1 and CDR2: DFQATT, SNEGSKA (reference sequence). The CDR3 length is 15 residues. CDR3 region: CSARTGGVRDNEQFF. The DNA for the CDR3 is TGCAGTGCCAGGACAGGGGGAGTCCGAGACAATGAGCAGTTCTTC.

This clonotype has only one observation. For the CDR3, the DNA is TGTGCCAGCAGCTTAATTAGGGGGGACTCACCCCTCCACTTT. It yields the protein CASSLIRGDSPLHF. The gene calls are TRBV7-2 and TRBJ1-6, with a weak D call TRBD1 (6 bases). V lost 2 bases to trimming and J lost 10 bases, with 12 bases between them. The CDR3 length is 14 residues. Germline lookup yields CDR1 SGHTA and CDR2 FQGNSA.

The genes are TRBV5-1 and TRBJ2-6; the match to TRBD1 covers 9 bases. Germline lookup yields CDR1 SGHRS and CDR2 YFSETQ. The CDR3 runs 16 residues. Germline trimming cut 4 bases from V and 4 bases from J; bases unmatched to any gene: 6. The CDR3 nucleotides are TGCGCCAGCAGCGCCGGGACAGGGTCCGGGGCCAACGTCCTGACTTTC. Translated: CASSAGTGSGANVLTF.

This chain uses TRBV27 with TRBJ1-6; 7 positions agree with TRBD1. CDR3 length equals 14 residues. The germline V gene has CDR1 MNHEY and CDR2 SMNVEV (reference sequence). Trimming removed 5 bases from V and 9 bases from J; junction bases left unmatched: 7. CDR3 residues: CASSQSRDSSPLHF. For the CDR3, the DNA is TGTGCCAGCAGTCAGAGTAGGGACAGTTCACCCCTCCACTTT.

The chain joins TRBV5-1 to TRBJ2-3, with unresolved D. The CDR3 is 13 amino acids. Between the trimmed V and J ends, which lost 0 bases and 6 bases, there was a span of 8 bases. Germline loops: CDR1 SGHRS, CDR2 YFSETQ. The CDR3 DNA is TGCGCCAGCAGCTTGGGGGCAGGCGATACGCAGTATTTT. Its protein product is CASSLGAGDTQYF.